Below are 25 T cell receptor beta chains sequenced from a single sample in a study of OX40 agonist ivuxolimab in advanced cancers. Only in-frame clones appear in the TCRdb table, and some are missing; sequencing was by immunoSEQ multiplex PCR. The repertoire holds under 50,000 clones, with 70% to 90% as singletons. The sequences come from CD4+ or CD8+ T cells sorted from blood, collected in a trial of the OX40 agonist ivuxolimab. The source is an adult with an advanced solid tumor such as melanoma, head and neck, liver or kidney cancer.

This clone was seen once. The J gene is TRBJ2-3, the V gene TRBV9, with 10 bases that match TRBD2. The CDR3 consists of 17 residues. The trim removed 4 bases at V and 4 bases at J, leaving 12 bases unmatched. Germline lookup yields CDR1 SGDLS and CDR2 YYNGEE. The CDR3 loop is CASSSPRAGGEADTQYF. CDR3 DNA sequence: TGTGCCAGCAGCTCCCCAAGAGCGGGAGGGGAGGCAGATACGCAGTATTTT.

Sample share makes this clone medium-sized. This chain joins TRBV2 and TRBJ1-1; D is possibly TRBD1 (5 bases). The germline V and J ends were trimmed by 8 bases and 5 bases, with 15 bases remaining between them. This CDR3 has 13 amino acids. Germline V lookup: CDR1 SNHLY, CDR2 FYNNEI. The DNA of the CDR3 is TGTGCCAGCGGCGGGGGGGGATGGACTGAAGCTTTCTTT. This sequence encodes CASGGGGWTEAFF.

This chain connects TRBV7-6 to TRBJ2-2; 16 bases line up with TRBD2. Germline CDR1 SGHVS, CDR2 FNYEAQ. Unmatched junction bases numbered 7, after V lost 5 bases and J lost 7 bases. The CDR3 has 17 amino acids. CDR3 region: CASSKPGLAGGIGELFF. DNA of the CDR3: TGTGCCAGCAGCAAACCGGGACTAGCGGGAGGGATCGGGGAGCTGTTTTTT.

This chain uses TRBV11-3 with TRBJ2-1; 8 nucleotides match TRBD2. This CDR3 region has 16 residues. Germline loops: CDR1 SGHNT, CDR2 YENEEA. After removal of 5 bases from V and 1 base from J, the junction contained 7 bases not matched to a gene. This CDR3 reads CASSPREGLSYNEQFF. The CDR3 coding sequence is TGTGCCAGCAGCCCCCGGGAGGGCCTTTCCTACAATGAGCAGTTCTTC.

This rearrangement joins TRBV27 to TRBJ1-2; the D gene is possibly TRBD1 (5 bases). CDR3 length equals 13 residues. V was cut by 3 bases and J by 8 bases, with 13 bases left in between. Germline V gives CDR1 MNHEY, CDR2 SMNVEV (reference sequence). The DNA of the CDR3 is TGTGCCAGCAGTTTTGGAGGGGTCGGGGGCTACACCTTC. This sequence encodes CASSFGGVGGYTF.

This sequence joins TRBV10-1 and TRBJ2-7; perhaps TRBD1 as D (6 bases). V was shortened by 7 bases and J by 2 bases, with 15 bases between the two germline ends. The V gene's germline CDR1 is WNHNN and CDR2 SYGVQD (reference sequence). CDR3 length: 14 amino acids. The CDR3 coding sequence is TGCGCCAGCACCCCGCTGGACAGCACCTACGAGCAGTACTTC. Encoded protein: CASTPLDSTYEQYF.

In DNA, the CDR3 is TGTGCTAGTGGTTTCCTTCGGGGAGGGGTAGAGAACACTGAAGCTTTCTTT. The encoded protein is CASGFLRGGVENTEAFF. The gene calls are TRBV12-5 and TRBJ1-1; D perhaps matches TRBD1 (5 bases). V was trimmed by 3 bases and J by 1 base, leaving 18 bases between them. The CDR3 loop spans 17 amino acids. The germline gives CDR1 LGHNT, CDR2 FRNRAP.

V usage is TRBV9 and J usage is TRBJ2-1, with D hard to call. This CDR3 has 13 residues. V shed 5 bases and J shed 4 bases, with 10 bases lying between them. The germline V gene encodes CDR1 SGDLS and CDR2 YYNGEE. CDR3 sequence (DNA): TGTGCCAGCAGAGGAGACTCATACAATGAGCAGTTCTTC. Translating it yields CASRGDSYNEQFF.

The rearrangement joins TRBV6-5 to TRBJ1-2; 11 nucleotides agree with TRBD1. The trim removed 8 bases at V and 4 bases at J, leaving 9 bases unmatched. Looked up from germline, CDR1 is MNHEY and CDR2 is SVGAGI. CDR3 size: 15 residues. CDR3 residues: CASSFGTGGFYGYTF. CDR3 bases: TGTGCCAGCTCGTTTGGGACAGGGGGTTTCTATGGCTACACCTTC.

This CDR3 is CASSVLAGGGTDTQYF. DNA for the CDR3: TGTGCCAGCAGCGTATTGGCGGGAGGGGGCACAGATACGCAGTATTTT. V usage is TRBV9 and J usage is TRBJ2-3; 9 bases are shared with TRBD2. The V gene's germline CDR1 is SGDLS and CDR2 YYNGEE. The CDR3 runs 16 residues. Germline trimming cut 1 base from V and 1 base from J; bases unmatched to any gene: 4.

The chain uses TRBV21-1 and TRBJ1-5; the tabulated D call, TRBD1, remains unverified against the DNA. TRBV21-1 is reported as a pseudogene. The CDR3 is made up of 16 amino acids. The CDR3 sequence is CASSKAWDREDQPQHF. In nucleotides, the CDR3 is TGTGCCAGCAGCAAAGCTTGGGACAGGGAAGATCAGCCCCAGCATTTT.

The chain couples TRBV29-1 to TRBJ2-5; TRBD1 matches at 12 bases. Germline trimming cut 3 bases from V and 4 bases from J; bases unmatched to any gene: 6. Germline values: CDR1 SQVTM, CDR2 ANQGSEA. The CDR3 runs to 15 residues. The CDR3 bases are TGCAGCGTTGACCCTCCGGGACAGGGGGCAGAGACCCAGTACTTC. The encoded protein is CSVDPPGQGAETQYF.

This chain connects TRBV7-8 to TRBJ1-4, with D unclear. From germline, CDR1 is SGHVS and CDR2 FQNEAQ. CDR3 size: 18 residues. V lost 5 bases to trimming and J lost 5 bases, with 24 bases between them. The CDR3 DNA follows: TGTGCCAGCAGCCAAGTAGCCGGAGGTCGAACCAACAATGAAAAACTGTTTTTT. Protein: CASSQVAGGRTNNEKLFF.

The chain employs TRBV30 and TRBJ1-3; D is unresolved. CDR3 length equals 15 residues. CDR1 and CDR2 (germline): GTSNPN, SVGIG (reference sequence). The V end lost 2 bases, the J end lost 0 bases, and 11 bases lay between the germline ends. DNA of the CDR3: TGTGCCTGGAGTCCCGACCCTAGCTCTGGAAACACCATATATTTT. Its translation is CAWSPDPSSGNTIYF.

CDR3 sequence (DNA): TGTGCCAGCCCCGAGCAGGGTCGACACGAGCAGTACGTC. This gives the protein CASPEQGRHEQYV. The chain couples TRBV2 to TRBJ2-7, with D tentatively TRBD1 (5 bases). V lost 8 bases and J 5 bases, leaving 16 bases between the germline ends. The germline gives CDR1 SNHLY, CDR2 FYNNEI. This CDR3 is 13 amino acids long.

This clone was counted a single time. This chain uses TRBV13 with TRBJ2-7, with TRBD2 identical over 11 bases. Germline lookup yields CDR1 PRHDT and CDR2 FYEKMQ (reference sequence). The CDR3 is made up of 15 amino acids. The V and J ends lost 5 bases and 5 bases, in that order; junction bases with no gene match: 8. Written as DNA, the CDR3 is TGTGCCAGCAGCCCCCGACTAGCGGGGCTGAACGAGCAGTACTTC. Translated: CASSPRLAGLNEQYF.

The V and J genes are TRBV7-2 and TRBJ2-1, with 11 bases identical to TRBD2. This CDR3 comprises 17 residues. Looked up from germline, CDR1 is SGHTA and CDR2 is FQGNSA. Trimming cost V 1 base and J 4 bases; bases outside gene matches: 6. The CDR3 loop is CASSLDAGTSGYNEQFF. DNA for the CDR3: TGTGCCAGCAGCTTAGACGCCGGGACTAGCGGATACAATGAGCAGTTCTTC.

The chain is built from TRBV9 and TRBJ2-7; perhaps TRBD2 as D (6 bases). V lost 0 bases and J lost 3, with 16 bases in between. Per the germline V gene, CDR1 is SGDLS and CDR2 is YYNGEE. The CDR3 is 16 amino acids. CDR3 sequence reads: CASSVGVLGGVYEQYF. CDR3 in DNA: TGTGCCAGCAGCGTAGGGGTCTTGGGGGGAGTCTACGAGCAGTACTTC. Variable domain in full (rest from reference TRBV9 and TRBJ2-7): DSGVTQTPKHLITATGQRVTLRCSPRSGDLSVYWYQQSLDQGLQFLIQYYNGEERAKGNILERFSAQQFPDLHSELNLSSLELGDSALYFCASSVGVLGGVYEQYFGPGTRLTVT.

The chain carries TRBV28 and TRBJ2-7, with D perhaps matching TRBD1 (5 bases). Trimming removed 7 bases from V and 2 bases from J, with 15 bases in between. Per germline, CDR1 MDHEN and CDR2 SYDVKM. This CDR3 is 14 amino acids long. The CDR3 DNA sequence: TGTGCCAGCATGGATTCCAGGGTTCCCTACGAGCAGTACGTC. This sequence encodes CASMDSRVPYEQYV.

CDR3 DNA: TGTGCCAGCAGCGTAGGTTCAGGACCGAACACTGAAGCTTTCTTT. Its protein product is CASSVGSGPNTEAFF. The chain is built from TRBV9 and TRBJ1-1; D gene uncertain. The CDR3 loop spans 15 amino acids. The V end was cut by 0 bases, the J end by 1 base, with 10 bases between. Germline-derived CDR1 and CDR2 are SGDLS and YYNGEE.

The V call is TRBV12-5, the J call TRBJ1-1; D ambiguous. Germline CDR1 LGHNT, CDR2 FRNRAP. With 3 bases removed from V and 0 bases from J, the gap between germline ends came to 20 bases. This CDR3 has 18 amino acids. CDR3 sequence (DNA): TGTGCTAGTGGTTTCTACTCTGGTGACTCCTTAATGAACACTGAAGCTTTCTTT. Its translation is CASGFYSGDSLMNTEAFF.

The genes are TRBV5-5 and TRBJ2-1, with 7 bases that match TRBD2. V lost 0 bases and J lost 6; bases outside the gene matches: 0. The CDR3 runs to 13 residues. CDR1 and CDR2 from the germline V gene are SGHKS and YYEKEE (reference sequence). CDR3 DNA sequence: TGTGCCAGCAGCTTGGGCGGGAGCAATGAGCAGTTCTTC. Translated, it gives CASSLGGSNEQFF.

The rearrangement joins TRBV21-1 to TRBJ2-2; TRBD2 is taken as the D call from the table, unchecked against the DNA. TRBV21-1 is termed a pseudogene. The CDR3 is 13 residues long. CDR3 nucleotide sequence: TGTGCCAGCCGTCTAACCAACACCGGGGAGCTGTTTTTT. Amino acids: CASRLTNTGELFF.

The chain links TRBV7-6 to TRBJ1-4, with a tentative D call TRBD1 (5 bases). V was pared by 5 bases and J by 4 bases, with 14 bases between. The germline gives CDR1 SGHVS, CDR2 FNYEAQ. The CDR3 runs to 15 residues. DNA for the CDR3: TGTGCCAGCAGCCACTCAAGGGGTAGTAATGAAAAACTGTTTTTT. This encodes CASSHSRGSNEKLFF.

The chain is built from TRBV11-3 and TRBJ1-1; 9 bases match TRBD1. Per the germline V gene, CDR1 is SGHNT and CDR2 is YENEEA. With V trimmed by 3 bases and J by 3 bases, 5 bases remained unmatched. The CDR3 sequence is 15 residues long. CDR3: CASSFGTGRDTEAFF. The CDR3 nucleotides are TGTGCCAGCAGCTTCGGGACAGGGAGGGACACTGAAGCTTTCTTT.